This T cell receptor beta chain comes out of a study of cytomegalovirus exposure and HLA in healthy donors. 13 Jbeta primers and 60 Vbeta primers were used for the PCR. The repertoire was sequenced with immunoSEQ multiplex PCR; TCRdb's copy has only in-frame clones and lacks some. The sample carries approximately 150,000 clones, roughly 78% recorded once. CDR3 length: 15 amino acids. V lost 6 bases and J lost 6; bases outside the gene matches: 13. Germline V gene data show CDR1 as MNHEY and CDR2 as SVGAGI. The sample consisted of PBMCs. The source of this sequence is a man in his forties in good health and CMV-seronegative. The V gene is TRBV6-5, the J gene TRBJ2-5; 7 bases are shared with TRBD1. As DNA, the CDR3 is TGTGCCAGCAGACACCTGACAGGGCGGACACAGACCCAGTACTTC. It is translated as CASRHLTGRTQTQYF.